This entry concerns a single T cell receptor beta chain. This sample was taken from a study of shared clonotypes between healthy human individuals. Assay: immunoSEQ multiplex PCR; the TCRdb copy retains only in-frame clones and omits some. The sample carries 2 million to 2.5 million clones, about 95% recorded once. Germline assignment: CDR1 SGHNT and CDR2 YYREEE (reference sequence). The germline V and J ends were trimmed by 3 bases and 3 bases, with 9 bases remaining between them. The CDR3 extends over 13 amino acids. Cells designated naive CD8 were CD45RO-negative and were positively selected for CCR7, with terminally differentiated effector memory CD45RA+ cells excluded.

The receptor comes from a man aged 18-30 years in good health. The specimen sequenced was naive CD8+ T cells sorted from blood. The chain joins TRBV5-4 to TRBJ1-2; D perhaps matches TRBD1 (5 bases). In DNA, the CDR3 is TGTGCCAGCAGCTCCAGGGAGTACTATGGCTACACCTTC. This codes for CASSSREYYGYTF.